The sequence of this T cell receptor (beta chain) was determined in a study of cytomegalovirus exposure and HLA in healthy donors. General observations from the study: When the data were analyzed later, several of the most significant clusters appeared to be linked to common viral pathogens. Both high specificity and high sensitivity reportedly marked the classifier's diagnosis of cytomegalovirus status. There was a cluster of highly shared sequence variants that was likely a sequencing artifact.

As regards this clone: Its antigen is not known.

CDR3 length equals 15 residues. CDR1 is MNHNS and CDR2 is SASEGT in the germline V gene. Trimming cost V 2 bases and J 5 bases; bases outside gene matches: 5. It was with 60 Vbeta and 13 Jbeta primers that the PCR ran. The table came from immunoSEQ multiplex PCR; TCRdb's copy has only in-frame clones and leaves some out. This table holds under 200,000 clones, roughly 78% found once. The chain combines TRBV6-1 with TRBJ2-2, with 7 bases that match TRBD2. This receptor was taken from a woman aged 40 to 55 in good health and CMV-seronegative. Sequencing was carried out using PBMCs. Written as DNA, the CDR3 is TGTGCCAGCAGTGAACTGGCGGGAGCAACCGGGGAGCTGTTTTTT. Translating it yields CASSELAGATGELFF.